This T cell receptor beta chain is drawn from a study of Tregs in tolerant kidney transplant recipients. The CDR3 totals 14 residues. Germline CDR1 is SGHRS and CDR2 is YFSETQ. V gave up 5 bases and J gave up 1 base, with 12 bases separating them. Profiled with immunoSEQ multiplex PCR; TCRdb holds only in-frame clones, not every one. The data hold tens of thousands of clones, with roughly 98% observed a single time. The sequencing used Tregs from blood, collected before the transplant. The chain joins TRBV5-1 to TRBJ1-1; D is uncertain. This receptor was obtained from a human donor who received a combined kidney and bone marrow transplant. DNA for the CDR3: TGCGCCAGCAGTCCCTGGCACCCGAACACTGAAGCTTTCTTT. Encoded protein: CASSPWHPNTEAFF.